This T cell receptor beta chain was retrieved from a study of T cell changes during pregnancy in multiple sclerosis. The protocol was immunoSEQ multiplex PCR, while the TCRdb copy is restricted to in-frame clones and leaves out a portion. The sample shows approximately 32,000 clones, roughly 91% of them seen only once. The CDR3 extends over 17 amino acids. The material was CD4+ T cells from peripheral blood mononuclear cells, obtained in the second trimester of pregnancy. The V and J genes are TRBV21-1 and TRBJ1-5; the table names TRBD1, a call not compared with the DNA. TRBV21-1 is noted as a pseudogene. This clonotype was obtained from a female donor with multiple sclerosis, enrolled in a pregnancy study. CDR3 in amino acids: CASSKAHADRADQPQHF. The CDR3 DNA follows: TGTGCCAGCAGCAAAGCTCATGCGGACAGGGCCGACCAGCCCCAGCATTTT.